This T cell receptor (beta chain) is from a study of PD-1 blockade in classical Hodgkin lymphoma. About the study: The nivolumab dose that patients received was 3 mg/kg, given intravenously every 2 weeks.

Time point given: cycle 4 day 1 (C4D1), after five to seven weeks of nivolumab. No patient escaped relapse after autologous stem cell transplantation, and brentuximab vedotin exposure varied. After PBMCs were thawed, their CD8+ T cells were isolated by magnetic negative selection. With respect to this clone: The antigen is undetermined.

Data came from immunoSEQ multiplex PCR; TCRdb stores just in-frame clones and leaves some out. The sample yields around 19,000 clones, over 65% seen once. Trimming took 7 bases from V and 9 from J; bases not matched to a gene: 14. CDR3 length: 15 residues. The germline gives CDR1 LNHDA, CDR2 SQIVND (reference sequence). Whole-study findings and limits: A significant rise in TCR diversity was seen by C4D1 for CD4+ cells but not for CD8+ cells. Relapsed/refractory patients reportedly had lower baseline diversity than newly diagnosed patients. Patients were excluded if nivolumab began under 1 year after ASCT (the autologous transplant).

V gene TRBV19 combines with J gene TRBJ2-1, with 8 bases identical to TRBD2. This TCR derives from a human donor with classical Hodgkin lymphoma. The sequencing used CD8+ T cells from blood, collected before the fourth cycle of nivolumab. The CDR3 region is CASTLGTRGGVEQFF. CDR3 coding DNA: TGTGCCAGTACCCTGGGGACTAGGGGTGGAGTTGAGCAGTTCTTC.